This T cell receptor (beta chain) appears in the sequencing data of a study of blood T cell repertoires in COVID-19. Study details: Italy, Spain and the United States were the sources of the convalescent and acute COVID-19 samples.

There are 14 residues in the CDR3. Germline CDR1 and CDR2: MGHRA and YSYEKL. The V end lost 0 bases, the J end lost 9 bases, and 12 bases lay between the germline ends. Data came from immunoSEQ multiplex PCR; TCRdb stores just in-frame clones and leaves some out. The sample yields approximately 50,000 clones, less than 90% seen once. This TCR was sampled from a human donor in a cohort sampled during active COVID-19. Source material: peripheral blood. The chain joins TRBV4-1 to TRBJ1-5; D is possibly TRBD1 (5 bases). CDR3 nucleotides: TGCGCCAGCAGCCAAGATAGCGGGACTCGGCCCCAGCATTTT. Its translation is CASSQDSGTRPQHF.